These 31 T cell receptor beta chains originate from one sample sequenced in a study of cytomegalovirus exposure and HLA in healthy donors. This PCR relied on a set of 60 Vbeta primers and 13 Jbeta primers. Measured with immunoSEQ multiplex PCR; TCRdb has only the in-frame clones, and not every one. The sample lists tens of thousands of clones, approximately 74% occurring once. The sequencing input was PBMCs. These receptors were taken from a man aged 35 to 55 in good health and CMV-seropositive.

This clone was seen a few times. The chain employs TRBV4-1 and TRBJ2-3; maybe TRBD2 (6 bases). Germline CDR1 reads MGHRA; CDR2 reads YSYEKL. The length of the CDR3 is 21 residues. Deletions cut 1 base from V and 0 bases from J, with 26 bases between. The CDR3 loop reads CASSQAIPRKGGKSSTDTQYF. The DNA for the CDR3 is TGCGCCAGCAGCCAAGCCATCCCGAGGAAGGGCGGGAAGTCTAGCACAGATACGCAGTATTTT.

V and J are TRBV7-2 and TRBJ1-1, with D perhaps matching TRBD1 (5 bases). The germline CDR1 and CDR2 sequences are SGHTA and FQGNSA. The CDR3 has 11 residues. V was clipped by 10 bases and J by 1 base, with 7 bases between them. The CDR3 sequence: CATDRNTEAFF. In DNA form, the CDR3 reads TGTGCCACCGACAGGAACACTGAAGCTTTCTTT.

The rearrangement uses TRBV28 and TRBJ2-7; possible D gene TRBD2, 7 bases. CDR1 and CDR2 from the germline V gene are MDHEN and SYDVKM. The CDR3 length is 17 residues. Trimming took 6 bases from V and 2 from J, leaving 23 bases between them. The CDR3 reads CASSDGPGGRDPYEQYF. In DNA form, the CDR3 reads TGTGCCAGCAGCGACGGGCCGGGGGGCCGGGACCCCTACGAGCAGTACTTC. The full variable domain, rest sourced from reference TRBV28 and TRBJ2-7, is DVKVTQSSRYLVKRTGEKVFLECVQDMDHENMFWYRQDPGLGLRLIYFSYDVKMKEKGDIPEGYSVSREKKERFSLILESASTNQTSMYLCASSDGPGGRDPYEQYFGPGTRLTVT.

The V and J genes are TRBV1 and TRBJ1-6. TRBV1 is classified as a pseudogene. The CDR3 spans 16 residues. CDR3 nucleotides: TGCACCAGCAGCCAACACGACCTCGCATGGCGGTCACCCCTCCACTTT. It yields the protein CTSSQHDLAWRSPLHF.

This clone was seen more than once but under ten times. This chain links TRBV7-8 with TRBJ2-5, with D perhaps matching TRBD2 (5 bases). V was trimmed by 2 bases and J by 4 bases, leaving 8 bases between them. CDR1 SGHVS and CDR2 FQNEAQ come from the germline V gene. CDR3 length equals 13 residues. CDR3: CASSLTGGETQYF. The CDR3 bases are TGTGCCAGCAGCTTAACCGGAGGAGAGACCCAGTACTTC.

This chain links TRBV27 with TRBJ2-7; TRBD1 matches at 7 bases. Germline CDR1 and CDR2: MNHEY and SMNVEV (reference sequence). Losses at the gene ends were 2 bases for V and 2 bases for J; bases not matched to a gene: 6. This CDR3 has 15 residues. CDR3: CASSLKWQGAYEQYF. The CDR3 DNA is TGTGCCAGCAGTTTAAAGTGGCAGGGGGCCTACGAGCAGTACTTC.

The V gene is TRBV5-1, the J gene TRBJ2-7, with 9 bases identical to TRBD1. Trimming removed 4 bases from V and 5 bases from J; junction bases left unmatched: 10. The CDR3 has 15 residues. The germline V gene has CDR1 SGHRS and CDR2 YFSETQ. CDR3 nucleotides: TGCGCCAGCAGCGCCGGGGGGACAGGGTATAACGAGCAGTACTTC. It codes for CASSAGGTGYNEQYF.

The CDR3 is CASTLTGGWGYTF. The CDR3 nucleotides read TGTGCCAGCACCTTGACAGGGGGCTGGGGCTACACCTTC. V gene TRBV9 combines with J gene TRBJ1-2; 10 bases agree with TRBD1. After removal of 6 bases from V and 8 bases from J, the junction contained 7 bases not matched to a gene. Germline lookup yields CDR1 SGDLS and CDR2 YYNGEE. The CDR3 is 13 amino acids.

CDR3 in DNA: TGTGCCAGCAGTCCCCCCCGGGGGGCAGCAGGAAACACCATATATTTT. Amino acids: CASSPPRGAAGNTIYF. This rearrangement joins TRBV28 to TRBJ1-3, with D possibly TRBD1 on 6 matching bases. The CDR3 contains 16 residues. The V end was cut by 5 bases, the J end by 4 bases, with 18 bases between. CDR1 and CDR2 (germline): MDHEN, SYDVKM.

The rearrangement uses TRBV4-3 and TRBJ1-2; D gene uncertain. The CDR3 sequence is 13 residues long. The ends were cut back, 0 bases at V and 8 bases at J, with 10 bases in the middle. Germline V gene lookup returns CDR1 LGHNA and CDR2 YSLEER. Here the CDR3 reads CASSQEEGGGYTF. DNA for the CDR3: TGCGCCAGCAGCCAAGAGGAGGGAGGCGGCTACACCTTC.

This chain connects TRBV29-1 to TRBJ1-2; D is ambiguous. The CDR3 extends over 12 amino acids. In germline, CDR1 is SQVTM, CDR2 ANQGSEA. V was shortened by 4 bases and J by 2 bases, with 8 bases between the two germline ends. CDR3 loop: CSVVRENYGYTF. In DNA, the CDR3 is TGCAGCGTTGTGAGGGAGAACTATGGCTACACCTTC.

V is TRBV15 and J is TRBJ2-7; no firm D call. Trimming took 0 bases from V and 5 from J, leaving 14 bases between them. CDR3 length equals 15 residues. Germline CDR1 is LNHNV and CDR2 is YYDKDF (reference sequence). The CDR3 coding sequence is TGTGCCACCAGCAGAGATGCGCCGTTCTCGAACGAGCAGTACTTC. It codes for CATSRDAPFSNEQYF.

The rearrangement joins TRBV10-3 to TRBJ1-4; 7 nucleotides agree with TRBD1. Losses at the gene ends were 10 bases for V and 6 bases for J; bases not matched to a gene: 11. Germline V CDR1 and CDR2: ENHRY, SYGVKD. The CDR3 runs to 14 residues. The CDR3 region has the DNA TGTGCCAGTGCCGGACAGGCCTTTGATGAAAAACTGTTTTTT. Translated: CASAGQAFDEKLFF.

This clone was observed a handful of times. V usage is TRBV9 and J usage is TRBJ1-1; TRBD1 matches 7 bases. This CDR3 is 14 amino acids long. CDR1 and CDR2 (germline): SGDLS, YYNGEE. J was trimmed by 2 bases and V by 4 bases; bases with no gene match: 5. CDR3 nucleotides: TGTGCCAGCAGCCCCCGGACAGGAAACACTGAAGCTTTCTTT. Protein sequence: CASSPRTGNTEAFF. Full variable domain (remainder filled in from reference TRBV9 and TRBJ1-1): DSGVTQTPKHLITATGQRVTLRCSPRSGDLSVYWYQQSLDQGLQFLIQYYNGEERAKGNILERFSAQQFPDLHSELNLSSLELGDSALYFCASSPRTGNTEAFFGQGTRLTVV.

Judged by abundance, this clone is medium-sized. The rearrangement links TRBV10-2 to TRBJ2-7; no definite D call. CDR3 length: 13 amino acids. Germline values: CDR1 WSHSY, CDR2 SAAADI. The ends were cut back, 2 bases at V and 3 bases at J, with 8 bases in the middle. The CDR3 loop is CASSEGQFYEQYF. The CDR3 DNA reads TGCGCCAGCAGTGAGGGTCAGTTCTACGAGCAGTACTTC.

The chain has TRBV4-1 and TRBJ2-1; 13 bases are a match to TRBD2. The trim removed 4 bases at V and 7 bases at J, leaving 13 bases unmatched. This CDR3 is built from 18 residues. Germline V CDR1 and CDR2: MGHRA, YSYEKL. The CDR3 sequence: CASSLPTSGRSLRNEQFF. CDR3 DNA: TGCGCCAGCAGCCTGCCGACTAGCGGGAGGTCCCTTCGGAATGAGCAGTTCTTC.

The rearrangement links TRBV6-5 to TRBJ1-1, with D uncertain. Trimming shortened V by 6 bases and J by 1 base, and 9 bases separated the two germline ends. This CDR3 has 13 amino acids. Germline CDR1 reads MNHEY; CDR2 reads SVGAGI. Written as DNA, the CDR3 is TGTGCCAGCAGCCCTCAGAAGAACACTGAAGCTTTCTTT. It specifies CASSPQKNTEAFF.

This clone came up a few times. CDR3 protein: CASSLASGRDEQFF. For the CDR3, the DNA is TGTGCCAGCAGCTTGGCTAGCGGGAGGGATGAGCAGTTCTTC. This rearrangement joins TRBV5-4 to TRBJ2-1, with TRBD2 identical over 12 bases. Unmatched junction bases numbered 0, after V lost 0 bases and J lost 8 bases. The CDR3 extends over 14 amino acids. Germline V gene lookup returns CDR1 SGHNT and CDR2 YYREEE (reference sequence). Using reference TRBV5-4 and TRBJ2-1 for the parts outside the CDR3, the full variable domain is ETGVTQSPTHLIKTRGQQVTLRCSSQSGHNTVSWYQQALGQGPQFIFQYYREEENGRGNFPPRFSGLQFPNYSSELNVNALELDDSALYLCASSLASGRDEQFFGPGTRLTVL.

The chain joins TRBV2 to TRBJ2-2, with D uncertain. Germline V lookup: CDR1 SNHLY, CDR2 FYNNEI. CDR3 length equals 13 residues. Trimming shortened V by 6 bases and J by 4 bases, and 9 bases separated the two germline ends. The CDR3 bases are TGTGCCAGCAGCCCGACGGGCACCGGGGAGCTGTTTTTT. Protein sequence: CASSPTGTGELFF. Full variable domain (remainder filled in from reference TRBV2 and TRBJ2-2): EPEVTQTPSHQVTQMGQEVILRCVPISNHLYFYWYRQILGQKVEFLVSFYNNEISEKSEIFDDQFSVERPDGSNFTLKIRSTKLEDSAMYFCASSPTGTGELFFGEGSRLTVL.

This chain joins TRBV11-3 and TRBJ2-2, with D unclear. The CDR3 loop spans 14 amino acids. V lost 3 bases and J 1 base, leaving 6 bases between the germline ends. Per the germline V gene, CDR1 is SGHNT and CDR2 is YENEEA. The CDR3 DNA reads as TGTGCCAGCAGCTTCTGGCAGAACACCGGGGAGCTGTTTTTT. This codes for CASSFWQNTGELFF.

The gene calls are TRBV4-3 and TRBJ1-2; 7 bases agree with TRBD1. CDR3 length equals 16 residues. Germline V lookup: CDR1 LGHNA, CDR2 YSLEER. V shed 0 bases and J 3 bases; nucleotides not matched to a gene: 7. The CDR3 DNA is TGCGCCAGCAGCCAAGATCTGGGACAGAGAGACTATGGCTACACCTTC. Translation: CASSQDLGQRDYGYTF.

This chain links TRBV7-9 with TRBJ1-1; a possible D gene is TRBD1 (5 bases). V was pared by 4 bases and J by 5 bases, with 14 bases between. The CDR3 runs to 14 residues. Germline V CDR1 and CDR2: SEHNR, FQNEAQ (reference sequence). For the CDR3, the DNA is TGTGCCAGCAGCTCAACCTTGGGGGGGACTGAAGCTTTCTTT. Its protein is CASSSTLGGTEAFF. The full variable domain, with the rest looked up from reference TRBV7-9 and TRBJ1-1, is DTGVSQNPRHKITKRGQNVTFRCDPISEHNRLYWYRQTLGQGPEFLTYFQNEAQLEKSRLLSDRFSAERPKGSFSTLEIQRTEQGDSAMYLCASSSTLGGTEAFFGQGTRLTVV.

This clone was counted between two and nine times. The V and J genes are TRBV10-2 and TRBJ2-2; TRBD2 matches at 7 bases. This CDR3 is 14 amino acids long. CDR1 WSHSY and CDR2 SAAADI come from the germline V gene. V gave up 6 bases and J gave up 6 bases; unmatched junction bases: 7. The CDR3 spells CASRLAAAPGELFF. The CDR3 region has the DNA TGCGCCAGCAGGCTAGCGGCAGCTCCCGGGGAGCTGTTTTTT.

This chain uses TRBV10-3 with TRBJ1-2; 10 bases line up with TRBD1. The germline CDR1 and CDR2 sequences are ENHRY and SYGVKD. The CDR3 loop spans 16 amino acids. V gave up 4 bases and J gave up 3 bases; unmatched junction bases: 8. CDR3 loop: CAISGGGQGGDYGYTF. The CDR3 coding sequence is TGTGCCATCAGTGGGGGAGGACAGGGGGGCGACTATGGCTACACCTTC.

The rearrangement joins TRBV27 to TRBJ1-1; 9 nucleotides align to TRBD1. The CDR3 runs to 16 residues. Germline trimming cut 6 bases from V and 5 bases from J; bases unmatched to any gene: 13. The germline gives CDR1 MNHEY, CDR2 SMNVEV (reference sequence). CDR3 protein: CASSPSPDRGGTEAFF. The CDR3, as DNA: TGTGCCAGCAGCCCTAGCCCGGACAGGGGAGGAACTGAAGCTTTCTTT.

This clone was detected only a few times. This chain joins TRBV4-1 and TRBJ1-5; a possible D gene is TRBD1 (5 bases). The ends were cut back, 2 bases at V and 6 bases at J, with 17 bases in the middle. Germline V gene lookup returns CDR1 MGHRA and CDR2 YSYEKL. The CDR3 is 16 amino acids. The CDR3 DNA reads as TGCGCCAGCAGCCAAACCCAGGGCCAGTCGGGTCAGCCCCAGCATTTT. This encodes CASSQTQGQSGQPQHF.

This clone was detected only a few times. V is TRBV5-1 and J is TRBJ2-1; 12 positions match TRBD2. There are 18 residues in the CDR3. CDR1 and CDR2 from the germline V gene are SGHRS and YFSETQ. V shed 5 bases, J shed 6 bases, and the junction held 15 bases outside the gene matches. CDR3 in amino acids: CASSRRLAGDLAPNEQFF. For the CDR3, the DNA is TGCGCCAGCAGTCGTAGACTAGCGGGGGACTTGGCCCCCAATGAGCAGTTCTTC.

J is TRBJ1-1 and V is TRBV18; D perhaps matches TRBD1 (5 bases). Germline values: CDR1 KGHSH, CDR2 LQKENI. The CDR3 extends over 16 amino acids. V lost 3 bases to trimming and J lost 0 bases, with 14 bases between them. CDR3 sequence reads: CASSPPQGTLNTEAFF. The CDR3 DNA reads as TGTGCCAGCTCACCCCCTCAGGGCACCTTGAACACTGAAGCTTTCTTT.

This sequence joins TRBV2 and TRBJ1-1; 9 bases agree with TRBD1. Germline V lookup: CDR1 SNHLY, CDR2 FYNNEI. The junction had 11 bases not matched to a gene; V was cut back by 6 bases and J by 3 bases. CDR3 length: 16 residues. CDR3 region: CASSDTTGDRDTEAFF. DNA for the CDR3: TGTGCCAGCAGCGACACGACAGGGGACAGGGACACTGAAGCTTTCTTT. Full variable domain (remainder filled in from reference TRBV2 and TRBJ1-1): EPEVTQTPSHQVTQMGQEVILRCVPISNHLYFYWYRQILGQKVEFLVSFYNNEISEKSEIFDDQFSVERPDGSNFTLKIRSTKLEDSAMYFCASSDTTGDRDTEAFFGQGTRLTVV.

The chain employs TRBV27 and TRBJ2-7; no firm D call. The CDR3 is made up of 13 amino acids. V was trimmed by 7 bases and J by 0 bases, leaving 10 bases between them. CDR1 is MNHEY, CDR2 SMNVEV, per germline (reference sequence). For the CDR3, the DNA is TGTGCCAGCAAGACGACACGCTCCTACGAGCAGTACTTC. Its translation: CASKTTRSYEQYF.

CDR3: CASRLSGTGIYGYTF. As DNA, the CDR3 is TGTGCCAGCAGACTATCCGGGACAGGGATCTATGGCTACACCTTC. V gene TRBV27 combines with J gene TRBJ1-2; 9 bases line up with TRBD1. The CDR3 has 15 residues. V was pared by 6 bases and J by 4 bases, with 9 bases of the junction left unmatched. CDR1 and CDR2 from the germline V gene are MNHEY and SMNVEV (reference sequence).